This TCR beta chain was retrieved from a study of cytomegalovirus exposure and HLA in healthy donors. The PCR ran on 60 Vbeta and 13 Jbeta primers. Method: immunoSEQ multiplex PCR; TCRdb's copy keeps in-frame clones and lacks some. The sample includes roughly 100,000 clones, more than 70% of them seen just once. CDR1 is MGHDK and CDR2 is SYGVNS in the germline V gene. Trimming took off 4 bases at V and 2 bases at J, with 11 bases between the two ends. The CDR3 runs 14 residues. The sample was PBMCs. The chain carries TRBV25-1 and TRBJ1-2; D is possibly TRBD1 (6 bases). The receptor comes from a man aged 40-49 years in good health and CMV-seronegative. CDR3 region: CASSAIGQNYGYTF. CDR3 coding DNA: TGTGCCAGCAGTGCTATAGGACAGAACTATGGCTACACCTTC.